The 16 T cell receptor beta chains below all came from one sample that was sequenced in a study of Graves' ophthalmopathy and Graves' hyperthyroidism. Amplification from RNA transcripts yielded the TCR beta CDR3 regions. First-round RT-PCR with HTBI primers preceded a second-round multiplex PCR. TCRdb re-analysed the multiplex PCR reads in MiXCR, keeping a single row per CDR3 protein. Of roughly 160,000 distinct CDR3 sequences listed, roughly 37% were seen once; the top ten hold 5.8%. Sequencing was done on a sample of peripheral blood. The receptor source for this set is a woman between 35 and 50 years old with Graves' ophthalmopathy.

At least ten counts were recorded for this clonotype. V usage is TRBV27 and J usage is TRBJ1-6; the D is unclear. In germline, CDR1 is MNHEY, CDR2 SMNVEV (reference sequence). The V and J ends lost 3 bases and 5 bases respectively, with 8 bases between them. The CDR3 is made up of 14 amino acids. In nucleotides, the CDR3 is TGTGCCAGCAGTTTTACAGCGCATAATTCACCCCTCCACTTT. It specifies CASSFTAHNSPLHF.

Written as DNA, the CDR3 is TGTGCCAGCAGTGGCCCAAGTATGGGCTATGGCTACACCTTC. Encoded protein: CASSGPSMGYGYTF. The J gene is TRBJ1-2, the V gene TRBV6-1, with D unresolved. The CDR3 is 14 amino acids. Germline values: CDR1 MNHNS, CDR2 SASEGT. V was clipped by 4 bases and J by 4 bases, with 13 bases between them.

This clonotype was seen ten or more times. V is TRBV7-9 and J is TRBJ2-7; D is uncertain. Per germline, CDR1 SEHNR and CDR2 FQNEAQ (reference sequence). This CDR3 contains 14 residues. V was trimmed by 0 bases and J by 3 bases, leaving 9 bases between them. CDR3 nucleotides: TGTGCCAGCAGCTTAGCGGGCGCAGACTACGAGCAGTACTTC. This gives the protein CASSLAGADYEQYF.

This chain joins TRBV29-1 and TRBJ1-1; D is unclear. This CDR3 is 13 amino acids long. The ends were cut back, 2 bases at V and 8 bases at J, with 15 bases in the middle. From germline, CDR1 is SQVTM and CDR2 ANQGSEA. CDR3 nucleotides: TGCAGCGTTGAACCCCGGGAAGGCAGCGAAGCTTTCTTT. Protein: CSVEPREGSEAFF.

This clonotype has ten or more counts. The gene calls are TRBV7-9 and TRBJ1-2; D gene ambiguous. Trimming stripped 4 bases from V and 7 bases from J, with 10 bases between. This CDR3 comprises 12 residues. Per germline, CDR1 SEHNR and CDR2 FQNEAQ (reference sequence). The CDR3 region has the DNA TGTGCCAGCAGCTACGGCGGAGGTGGCTACACCTTC. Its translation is CASSYGGGGYTF.

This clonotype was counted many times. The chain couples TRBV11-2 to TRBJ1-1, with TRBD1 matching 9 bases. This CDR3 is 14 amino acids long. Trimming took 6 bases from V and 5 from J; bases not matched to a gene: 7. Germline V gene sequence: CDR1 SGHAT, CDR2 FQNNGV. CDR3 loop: CASRKGQGVTEAFF. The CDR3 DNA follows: TGTGCCAGCAGAAAGGGACAGGGAGTAACTGAAGCTTTCTTT.

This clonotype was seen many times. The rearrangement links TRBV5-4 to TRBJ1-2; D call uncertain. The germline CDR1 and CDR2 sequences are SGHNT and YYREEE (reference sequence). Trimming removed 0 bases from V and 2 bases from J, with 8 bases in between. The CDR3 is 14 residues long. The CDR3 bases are TGTGCCAGCAGCTTGGAGGCCACAAACTATGGCTACACCTTC. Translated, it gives CASSLEATNYGYTF.

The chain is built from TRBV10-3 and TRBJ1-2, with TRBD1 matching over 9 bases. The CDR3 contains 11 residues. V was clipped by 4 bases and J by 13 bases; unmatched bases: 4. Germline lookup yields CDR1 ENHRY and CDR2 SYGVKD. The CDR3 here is CAISGDRVCTF. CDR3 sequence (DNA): TGTGCCATCAGTGGGGACAGGGTATGCACCTTC.

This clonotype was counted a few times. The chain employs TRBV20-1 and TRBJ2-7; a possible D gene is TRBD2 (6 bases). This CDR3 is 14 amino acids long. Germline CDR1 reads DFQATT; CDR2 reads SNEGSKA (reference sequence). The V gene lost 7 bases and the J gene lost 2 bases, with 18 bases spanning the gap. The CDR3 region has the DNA TGCAGTGTCTCTGGCGGGAACAATCCCTACGAGCAGTACTTC. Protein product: CSVSGGNNPYEQYF.

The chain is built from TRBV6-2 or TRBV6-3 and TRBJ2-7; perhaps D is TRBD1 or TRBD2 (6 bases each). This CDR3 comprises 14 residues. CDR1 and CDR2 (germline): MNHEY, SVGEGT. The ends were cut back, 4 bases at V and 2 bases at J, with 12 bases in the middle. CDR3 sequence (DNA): TGTGCCAGCAGTTGGGGGGCCGTAGCCTACGAGCAGTACTTC. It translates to CASSWGAVAYEQYF.

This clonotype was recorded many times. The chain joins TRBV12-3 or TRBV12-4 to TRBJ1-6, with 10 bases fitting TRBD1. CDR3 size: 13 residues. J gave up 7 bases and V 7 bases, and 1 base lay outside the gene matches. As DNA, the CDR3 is TGTGCCAGCAAGGGACAGGGGAATTCACCCCTCCACTTT. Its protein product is CASKGQGNSPLHF.

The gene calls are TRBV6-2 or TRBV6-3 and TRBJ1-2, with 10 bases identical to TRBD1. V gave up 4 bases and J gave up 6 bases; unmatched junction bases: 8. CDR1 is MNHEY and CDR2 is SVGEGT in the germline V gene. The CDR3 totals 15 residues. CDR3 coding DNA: TGTGCCAGCAGTTTTCCCGGGACAGGGGAGGATGGCTACACCTTC. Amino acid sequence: CASSFPGTGEDGYTF.

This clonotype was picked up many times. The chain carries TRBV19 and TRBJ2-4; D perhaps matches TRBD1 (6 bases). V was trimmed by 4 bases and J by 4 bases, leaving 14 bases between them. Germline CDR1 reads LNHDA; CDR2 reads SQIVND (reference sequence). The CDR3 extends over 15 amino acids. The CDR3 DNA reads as TGTGCCAGTAGTACCCCCGGTACAGGGAAAAACATTCAGTACTTC. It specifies CASSTPGTGKNIQYF.

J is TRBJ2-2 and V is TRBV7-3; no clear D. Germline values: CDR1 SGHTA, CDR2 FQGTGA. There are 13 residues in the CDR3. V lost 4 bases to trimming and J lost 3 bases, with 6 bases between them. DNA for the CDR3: TGTGCCAGCAGCTCCCTGGACACCGGGGAGCTGTTTTTT. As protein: CASSSLDTGELFF.

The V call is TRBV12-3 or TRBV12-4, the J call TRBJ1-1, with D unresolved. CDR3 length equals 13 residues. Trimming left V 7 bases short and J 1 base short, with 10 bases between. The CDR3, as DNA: TGTGCCAGCACCATTACAGAGAACACTGAAGCTTTCTTT. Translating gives CASTITENTEAFF.

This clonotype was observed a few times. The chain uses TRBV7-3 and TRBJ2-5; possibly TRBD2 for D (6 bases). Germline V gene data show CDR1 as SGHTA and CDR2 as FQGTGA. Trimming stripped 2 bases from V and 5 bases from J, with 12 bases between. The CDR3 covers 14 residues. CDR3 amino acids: CASSLLAGGETQYF. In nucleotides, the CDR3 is TGTGCCAGCAGCTTACTGGCTGGGGGGGAGACCCAGTACTTC.